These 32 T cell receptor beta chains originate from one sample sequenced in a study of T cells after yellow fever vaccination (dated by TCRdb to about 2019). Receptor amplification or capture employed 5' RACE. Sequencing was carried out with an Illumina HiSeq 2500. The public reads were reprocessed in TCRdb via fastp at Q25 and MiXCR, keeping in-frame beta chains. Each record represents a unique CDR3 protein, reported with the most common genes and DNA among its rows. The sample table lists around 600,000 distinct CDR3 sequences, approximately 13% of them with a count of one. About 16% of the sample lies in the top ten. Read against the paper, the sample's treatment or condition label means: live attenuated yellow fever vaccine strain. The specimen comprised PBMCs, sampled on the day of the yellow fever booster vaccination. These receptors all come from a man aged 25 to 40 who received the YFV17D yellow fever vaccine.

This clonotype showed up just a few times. The DNA of the CDR3 is TGCAGTGCTCCCGCCGGACTAGCGGGGGTCGGAGAGCAGTACTTC. This codes for CSAPAGLAGVGEQYF. V and J are TRBV20-1 and TRBJ2-7; 13 nucleotides agree with TRBD2. This CDR3 contains 15 residues. Germline values: CDR1 DFQATT, CDR2 SNEGSKA (reference sequence). J gave up 7 bases and V 5 bases, and 11 bases lay outside the gene matches.

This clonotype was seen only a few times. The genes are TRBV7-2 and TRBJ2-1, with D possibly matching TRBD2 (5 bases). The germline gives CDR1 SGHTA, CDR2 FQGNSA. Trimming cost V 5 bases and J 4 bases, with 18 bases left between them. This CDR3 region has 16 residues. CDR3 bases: TGTGCCAGCAGCCCCGAGGGCGGGTTGAGGTACAATGAGCAGTTCTTC. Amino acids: CASSPEGGLRYNEQFF.

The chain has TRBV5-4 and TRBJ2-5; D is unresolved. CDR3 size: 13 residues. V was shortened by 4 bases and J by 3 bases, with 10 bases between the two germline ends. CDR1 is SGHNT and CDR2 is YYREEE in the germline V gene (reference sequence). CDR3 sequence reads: CASSPTIEETQYF. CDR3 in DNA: TGTGCCAGCAGCCCGACAATCGAAGAGACCCAGTACTTC.

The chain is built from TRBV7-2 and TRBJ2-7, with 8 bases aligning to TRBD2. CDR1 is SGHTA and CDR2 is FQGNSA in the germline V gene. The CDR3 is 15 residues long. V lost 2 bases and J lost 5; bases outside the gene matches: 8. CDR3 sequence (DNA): TGTGCCAGCAGCTTATCGGGGACTAGTGTAAACGAGCAGTACTTC. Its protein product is CASSLSGTSVNEQYF.

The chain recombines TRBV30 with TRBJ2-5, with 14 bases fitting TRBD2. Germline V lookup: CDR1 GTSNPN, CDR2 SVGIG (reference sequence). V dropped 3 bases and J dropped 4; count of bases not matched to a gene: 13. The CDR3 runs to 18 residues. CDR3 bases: TGTGCCTGGAGATTATGGACTAGCGGGAGGACCAGAATAGAGACCCAGTACTTC. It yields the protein CAWRLWTSGRTRIETQYF.

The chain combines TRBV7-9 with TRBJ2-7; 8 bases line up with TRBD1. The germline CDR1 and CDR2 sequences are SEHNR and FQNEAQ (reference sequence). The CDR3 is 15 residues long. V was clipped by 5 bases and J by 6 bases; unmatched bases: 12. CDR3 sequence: CASSLGQGGIGEQYF. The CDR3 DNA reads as TGTGCCAGCAGCCTAGGACAGGGAGGTATCGGCGAGCAGTACTTC.

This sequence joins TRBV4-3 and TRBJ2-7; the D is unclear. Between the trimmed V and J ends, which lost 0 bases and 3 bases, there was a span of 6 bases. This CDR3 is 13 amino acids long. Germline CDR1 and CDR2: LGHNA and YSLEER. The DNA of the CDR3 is TGCGCCAGCAGCCAAGACCTACTCTACGAGCAGTACTTC. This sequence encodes CASSQDLLYEQYF.

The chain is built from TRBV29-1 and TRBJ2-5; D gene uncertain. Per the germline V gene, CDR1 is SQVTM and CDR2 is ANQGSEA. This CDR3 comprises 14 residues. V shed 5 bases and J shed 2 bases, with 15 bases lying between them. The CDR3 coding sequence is TGCAGCGTTTCCCGTTCGACGGAACAAGAGACCCAGTACTTC. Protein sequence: CSVSRSTEQETQYF. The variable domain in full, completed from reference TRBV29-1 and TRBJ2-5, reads SAVISQKPSRDICQRGTSLTIQCQVDSQVTMMFWYRQQPGQSLTLIATANQGSEATYESGFVIDKFPISRPNLTFSTLTVSNMSPEDSSIYLCSVSRSTEQETQYFGPGTRLLVL.

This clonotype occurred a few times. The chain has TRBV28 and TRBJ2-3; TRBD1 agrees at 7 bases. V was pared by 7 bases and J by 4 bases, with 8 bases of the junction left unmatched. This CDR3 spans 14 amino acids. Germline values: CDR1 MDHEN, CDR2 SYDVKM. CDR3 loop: CASKKTGKSDTQYF. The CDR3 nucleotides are TGTGCCAGCAAGAAGACAGGGAAGTCAGATACGCAGTATTTT.

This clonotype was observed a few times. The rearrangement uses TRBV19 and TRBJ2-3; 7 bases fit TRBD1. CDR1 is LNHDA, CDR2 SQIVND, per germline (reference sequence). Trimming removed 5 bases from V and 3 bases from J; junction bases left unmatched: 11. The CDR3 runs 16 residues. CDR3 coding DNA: TGTGCCAGTAGTCTACGACAGGGTTTACTGACAGATACGCAGTATTTT. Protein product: CASSLRQGLLTDTQYF.

Here the CDR3 DNA reads TGTGCCAGCAGCTCACAGGGGGCTATTACCTACAATGAGCAGTTCTTC. Its protein product is CASSSQGAITYNEQFF. The chain combines TRBV7-2 with TRBJ2-1, with 9 bases identical to TRBD1. With 4 bases clipped from V and 2 bases from J, the junction kept 6 bases outside the gene matches. This CDR3 contains 16 residues. Per germline, CDR1 SGHTA and CDR2 FQGNSA.

CDR3 nucleotides: TGTGCCAGCAGCAAATTTCCGGTCGTAGAGACCCAGTACTTC. It specifies CASSKFPVVETQYF. This chain links TRBV21-1 with TRBJ2-5. TRBV21-1 is an annotated pseudogene. The CDR3 loop spans 14 amino acids.

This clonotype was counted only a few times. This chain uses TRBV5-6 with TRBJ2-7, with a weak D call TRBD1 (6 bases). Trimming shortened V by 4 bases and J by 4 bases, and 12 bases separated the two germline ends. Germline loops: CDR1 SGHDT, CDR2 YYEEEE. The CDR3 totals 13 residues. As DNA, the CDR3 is TGTGCCAGCAGCGCAAAACAGGGTTACGAGCAGTACTTC. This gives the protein CASSAKQGYEQYF.

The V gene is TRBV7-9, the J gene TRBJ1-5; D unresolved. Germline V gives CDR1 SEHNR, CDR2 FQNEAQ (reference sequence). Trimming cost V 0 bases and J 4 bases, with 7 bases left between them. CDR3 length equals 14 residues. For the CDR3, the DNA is TGTGCCAGCAGCTTAGCGTCGGGTAATCAGCCCCAGCATTTT. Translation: CASSLASGNQPQHF.

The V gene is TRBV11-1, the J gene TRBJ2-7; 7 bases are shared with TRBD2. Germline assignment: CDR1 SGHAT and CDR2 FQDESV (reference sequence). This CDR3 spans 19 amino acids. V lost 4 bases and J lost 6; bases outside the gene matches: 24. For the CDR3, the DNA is TGTGCCAGCAGCTCTAGTGGGGGTGGTTTGACTAGCCGCCACTCCGAGCAGTACTTC. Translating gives CASSSSGGGLTSRHSEQYF.

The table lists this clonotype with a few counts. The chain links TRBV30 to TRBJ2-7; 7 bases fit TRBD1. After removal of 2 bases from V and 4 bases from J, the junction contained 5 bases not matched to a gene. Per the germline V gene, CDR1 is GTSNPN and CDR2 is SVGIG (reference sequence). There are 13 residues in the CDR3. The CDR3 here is CAWSMTGSYEQYF. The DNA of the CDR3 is TGTGCCTGGAGTATGACAGGGTCATACGAGCAGTACTTC.

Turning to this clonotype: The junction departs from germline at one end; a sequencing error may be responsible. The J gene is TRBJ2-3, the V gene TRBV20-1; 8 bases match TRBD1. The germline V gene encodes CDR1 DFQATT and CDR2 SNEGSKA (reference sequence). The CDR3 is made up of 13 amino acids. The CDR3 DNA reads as TGCAGTGCTACAGGGGGCCGCACGGATACGCAGTATTTT. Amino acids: CSATGGRTDTQYF.

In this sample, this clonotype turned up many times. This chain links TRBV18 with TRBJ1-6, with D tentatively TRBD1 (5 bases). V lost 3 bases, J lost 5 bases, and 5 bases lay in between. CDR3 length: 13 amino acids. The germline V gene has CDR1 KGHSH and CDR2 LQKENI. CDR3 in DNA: TGTGCCAGCTCACCGGGGGATAATTCACCCCTCCACTTT. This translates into CASSPGDNSPLHF.

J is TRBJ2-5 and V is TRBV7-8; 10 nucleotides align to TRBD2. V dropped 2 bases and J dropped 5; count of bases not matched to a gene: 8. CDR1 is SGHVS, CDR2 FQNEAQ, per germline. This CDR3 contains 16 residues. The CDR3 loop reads CASSLTSGRAWETQYF. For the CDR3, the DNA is TGTGCCAGCAGCTTAACCAGCGGGAGGGCCTGGGAGACCCAGTACTTC.

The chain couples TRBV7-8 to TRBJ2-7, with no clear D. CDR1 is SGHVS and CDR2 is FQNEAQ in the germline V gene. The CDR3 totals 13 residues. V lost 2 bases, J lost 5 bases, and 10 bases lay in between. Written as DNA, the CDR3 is TGTGCCAGCAGCTTAACCGTTAGTAACGAGCAGTACTTC. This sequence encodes CASSLTVSNEQYF.

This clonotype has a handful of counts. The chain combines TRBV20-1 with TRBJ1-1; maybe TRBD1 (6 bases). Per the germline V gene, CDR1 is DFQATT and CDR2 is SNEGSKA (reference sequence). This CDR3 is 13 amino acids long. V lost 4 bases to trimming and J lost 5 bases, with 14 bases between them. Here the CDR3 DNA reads TGCAGTGCTATGGGACACCCAGGGACTGAAGCTTTCTTT. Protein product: CSAMGHPGTEAFF.

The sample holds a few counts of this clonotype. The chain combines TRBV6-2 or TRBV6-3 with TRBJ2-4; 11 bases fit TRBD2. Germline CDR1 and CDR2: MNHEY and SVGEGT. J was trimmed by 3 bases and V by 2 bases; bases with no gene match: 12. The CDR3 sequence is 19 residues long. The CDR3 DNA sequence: TGTGCCAGCAGTTACGAGCCGGGTCTAGCGGGAGGAAGCAAAAACATTCAGTACTTC. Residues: CASSYEPGLAGGSKNIQYF.

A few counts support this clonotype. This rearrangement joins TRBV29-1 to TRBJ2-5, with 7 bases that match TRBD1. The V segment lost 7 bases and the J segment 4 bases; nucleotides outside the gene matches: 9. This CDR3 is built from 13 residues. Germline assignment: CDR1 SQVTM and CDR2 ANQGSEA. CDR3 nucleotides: TGCAGCGGGCTCGGACAGGCGGGAGAGACCCAGTACTTC. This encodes CSGLGQAGETQYF.

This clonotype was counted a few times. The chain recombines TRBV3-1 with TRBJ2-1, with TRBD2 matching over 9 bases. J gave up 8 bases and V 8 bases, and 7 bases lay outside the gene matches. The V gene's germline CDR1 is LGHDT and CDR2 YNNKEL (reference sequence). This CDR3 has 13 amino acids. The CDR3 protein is CASGTSNQYEQFF. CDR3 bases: TGTGCCAGCGGGACTAGCAATCAGTATGAGCAGTTCTTC.

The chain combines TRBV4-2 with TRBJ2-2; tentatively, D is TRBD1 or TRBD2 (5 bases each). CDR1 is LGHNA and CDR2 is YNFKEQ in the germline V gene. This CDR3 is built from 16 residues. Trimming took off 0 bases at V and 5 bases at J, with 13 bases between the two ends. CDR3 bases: TGTGCCAGCAGCCAAGACGAGTTCGAGGGGACCGGGGAGCTGTTTTTT. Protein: CASSQDEFEGTGELFF.

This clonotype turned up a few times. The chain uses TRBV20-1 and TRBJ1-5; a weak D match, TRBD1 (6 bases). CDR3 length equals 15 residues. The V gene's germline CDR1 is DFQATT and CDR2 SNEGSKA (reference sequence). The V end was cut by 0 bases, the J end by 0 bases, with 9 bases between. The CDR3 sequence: CSARDGTYSNQPQHF. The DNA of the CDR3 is TGCAGTGCTAGAGATGGGACATATAGCAATCAGCCCCAGCATTTT.

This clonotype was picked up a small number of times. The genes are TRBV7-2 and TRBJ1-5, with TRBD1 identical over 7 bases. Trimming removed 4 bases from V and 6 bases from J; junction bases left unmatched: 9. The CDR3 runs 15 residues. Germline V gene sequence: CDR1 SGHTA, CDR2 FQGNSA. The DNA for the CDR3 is TGTGCCAGCAGCTCCTCAGACAGGGACAGTCAGCCCCAGCATTTT. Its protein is CASSSSDRDSQPQHF.

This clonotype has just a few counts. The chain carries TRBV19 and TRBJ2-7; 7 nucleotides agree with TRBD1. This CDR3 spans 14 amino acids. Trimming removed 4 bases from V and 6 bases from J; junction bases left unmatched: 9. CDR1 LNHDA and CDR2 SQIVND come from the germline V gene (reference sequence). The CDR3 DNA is TGTGCCAGTAGTACGGACAGGCTACTGAGCGAGCAGTACTTC. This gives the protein CASSTDRLLSEQYF.

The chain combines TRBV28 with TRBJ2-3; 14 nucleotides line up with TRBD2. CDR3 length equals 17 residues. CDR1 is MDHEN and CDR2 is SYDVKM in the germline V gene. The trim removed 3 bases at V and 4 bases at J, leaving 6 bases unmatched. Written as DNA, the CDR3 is TGTGCCAGCAGTTTGGAGGGACTAGCGGGAGTCCCAGATACGCAGTATTTT. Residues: CASSLEGLAGVPDTQYF.

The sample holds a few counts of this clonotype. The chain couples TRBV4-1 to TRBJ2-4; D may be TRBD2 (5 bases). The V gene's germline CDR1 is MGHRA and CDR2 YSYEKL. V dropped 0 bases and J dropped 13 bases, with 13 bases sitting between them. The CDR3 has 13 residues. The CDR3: CASSQDSTRGQYF. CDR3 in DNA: TGCGCCAGCAGCCAAGATTCGACCCGGGGACAGTACTTC.

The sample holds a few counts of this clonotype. The CDR3 here is CASSLATRRTDTQYF. CDR3 in DNA: TGCGCCAGCAGCTTGGCGACGAGGCGCACAGATACGCAGTATTTT. The gene calls are TRBV5-1 and TRBJ2-3; D remains ambiguous. In germline, CDR1 is SGHRS, CDR2 YFSETQ. There are 15 residues in the CDR3. V was clipped by 0 bases and J by 1 base, with 9 bases between them. The entire variable domain, with the rest obtained from reference TRBV5-1 and TRBJ2-3, is as follows: KAGVTQTPRYLIKTRGQQVTLSCSPISGHRSVSWYQQTPGQGLQFLFEYFSETQRNKGNFPGRFSGRQFSNSRSEMNVSTLELGDSALYLCASSLATRRTDTQYFGPGTRLTVL.

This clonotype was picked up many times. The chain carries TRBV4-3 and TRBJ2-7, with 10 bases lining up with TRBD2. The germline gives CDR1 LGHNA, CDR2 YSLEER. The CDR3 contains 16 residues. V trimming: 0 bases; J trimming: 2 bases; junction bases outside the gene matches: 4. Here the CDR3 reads CASSQDVLAGAYEQYF. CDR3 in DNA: TGCGCCAGCAGCCAAGATGTCCTAGCGGGGGCCTACGAGCAGTACTTC.